The next 18 T cell receptor beta chains were all read from a single sample in a study of T cells in Graves' hyperthyroidism and ophthalmopathy. The TCR beta CDR3 regions underwent amplification using RNA transcripts as the source. The HTBI primer set served for first-round RT-PCR of the TCR CDR3. TCRdb called the multiplex PCR reads again in MiXCR, with one record for every CDR3 protein. Altogether roughly 580,000 distinct CDR3 sequences are present, roughly 50% being singletons, with the ten largest covering roughly 8.2%. Sequencing used peripheral blood or thyroid tissue (not recorded which). These receptors all stem from a woman aged 18 to 35 with Graves' hyperthyroidism.

This clonotype was found a few times. This chain joins TRBV25-1 and TRBJ1-1, with 8 bases that match TRBD1. The junction had 4 bases not matched to a gene; V was cut back by 4 bases and J by 3 bases. The CDR3 has 14 residues. Germline V lookup: CDR1 MGHDK, CDR2 SYGVNS. This CDR3 is CASSATGGYTEAFF. CDR3 nucleotide sequence: TGTGCCAGCAGTGCTACAGGGGGTTACACTGAAGCTTTCTTT.

A remark on this clonotype: This sequence may be a read error, since a much larger clone differs from it by one base. The J gene is TRBJ1-4, the V gene TRBV19; 9 bases agree with TRBD1. Germline CDR1 reads LNHDA; CDR2 reads SQIVND (reference sequence). The CDR3 runs to 15 residues. This CDR3 is CASRPPGQGYEKLLF. The CDR3 DNA is TGTGCCAGTAGGCCGCCGGGACAGGGATATGAAAAACTGCTTTTT.

In its sample, this clonotype was seen a few times. A single base separates this from a much larger clone, so it may be a read error. The CDR3 region has the DNA TGTGCCACCAGCCCTCACAGGTTCGCCGGGGAGCTGCTTTTT. It yields the protein CATSPHRFAGELLF. The chain employs TRBV24-1 and TRBJ2-2; D may be TRBD1 or TRBD2 (5 bases each). The CDR3 covers 14 residues. Germline assignment: CDR1 KGHDR and CDR2 SFDVKD.

The table lists this clonotype with a few counts. CDR3 DNA sequence: TGTGCCAGCACCGTGAATATAATCAATTCACCCCTCCACTTT. It translates to CASTVNIINSPLHF. The chain joins TRBV14 to TRBJ1-6; D unclear. The germline CDR1 and CDR2 sequences are SGHDN and FVKESK. Trimming shortened V by 7 bases and J by 7 bases, and 14 bases separated the two germline ends. The CDR3 length is 14 residues.

Turning to this clonotype: One base away lies a much larger clone, so this may be a sequencing read error. This rearrangement joins TRBV2 to TRBJ1-1; D is unclear. V was pared by 1 base and J by 4 bases, with 10 bases between. This CDR3 spans 14 amino acids. Germline V gene data show CDR1 as SNHLY and CDR2 as FYNNEI. The CDR3 bases are TGTGCCAGCAGTGAAGGGTTGAGTCGCACTGAAGCTTTCTTT. Translated: CASSEGLSRTEAFF.

The chain links TRBV9 to TRBJ1-2; 11 positions match TRBD1. The CDR3 covers 15 residues. Germline V lookup: CDR1 SGDLS, CDR2 YYNGEE. Trimming removed 3 bases from V and 6 bases from J; junction bases left unmatched: 7. The CDR3 here is CASSARTGGVHGYTF. CDR3 DNA sequence: TGTGCCAGCAGCGCTCGGACAGGGGGCGTCCATGGCTACACCTTC.

The rearrangement links TRBV9 to TRBJ1-5; weak D call: TRBD1 (5 bases). Per germline, CDR1 SGDLS and CDR2 YYNGEE. There are 13 residues in the CDR3. The V gene lost 5 bases and the J gene lost 5 bases, with 11 bases spanning the gap. DNA of the CDR3: TGTGCCAGCAGAGGGGAACTATATCAGCCCCAGCATTTT. Residues: CASRGELYQPQHF.

This rearrangement joins TRBV10-3 to TRBJ1-4; D perhaps matches TRBD1 (5 bases). The V end lost 4 bases, the J end lost 11 bases, and 17 bases lay between the germline ends. The CDR3 contains 14 residues. The germline V gene encodes CDR1 ENHRY and CDR2 SYGVKD. In nucleotides, the CDR3 is TGTGCCATCAGTGCTAGAGGGGATTGGGGCAAACTGTTTTTT. Encoded protein: CAISARGDWGKLFF.

As to this clonotype: A much larger clone differs from this one at a single base, so this may be a read error. The V call is TRBV2, the J call TRBJ1-1; possibly TRBD1 for D (5 bases). The CDR3 extends over 13 amino acids. Trimming pared 10 bases from V and 3 bases from J, leaving 15 bases between. The germline V gene has CDR1 SNHLY and CDR2 FYNNEI. The CDR3 is CANREDTYTEAFF. DNA of the CDR3: TGTGCCAATCGAGAGGACACTTACACTGAAGCTTTCTTT.

This clonotype was counted many times. The chain has TRBV7-2 and TRBJ1-3; tentatively, D is TRBD1 (5 bases). The CDR3 extends over 15 amino acids. V lost 1 base and J 0 bases, leaving 7 bases between the germline ends. Germline V gene sequence: CDR1 SGHTA, CDR2 FQGNSA. CDR3 sequence reads: CASSLEGTSGNTIYF. CDR3 in DNA: TGTGCCAGCAGCTTAGAGGGGACCTCTGGAAACACCATATATTTT.

The chain employs TRBV29-1 and TRBJ2-7; 10 bases match TRBD2. The germline V gene encodes CDR1 SQVTM and CDR2 ANQGSEA. Germline trimming cut 6 bases from V and 7 bases from J; bases unmatched to any gene: 12. This CDR3 spans 14 amino acids. The DNA for the CDR3 is TGCAGCGTAGGCCTAGCGGGAGTCGTTAATGAGCAGTACTTC. Protein product: CSVGLAGVVNEQYF.

The rearrangement links TRBV7-4 to TRBJ1-2; the match to TRBD1 covers 7 bases. J gave up 13 bases and V 8 bases, and 13 bases lay outside the gene matches. Per the germline V gene, CDR1 is SGHVT and CDR2 is SQSDAQ. The CDR3 extends over 12 amino acids. The CDR3 nucleotides read TGTGCCAGCGGAGGGGGACAGAGGTTTATCACCTTC. Its protein product is CASGGGQRFITF.

The V gene is TRBV29-1, the J gene TRBJ2-2; D might be TRBD1 (5 bases). CDR3 length: 12 amino acids. V was cut by 4 bases and J by 5 bases, with 8 bases left in between. Germline V gene data show CDR1 as SQVTM and CDR2 as ANQGSEA. CDR3 protein: CSVGAGTGELFF. For the CDR3, the DNA is TGCAGCGTTGGGGCAGGGACCGGGGAGCTGTTTTTT.

The V gene is TRBV12-3 or TRBV12-4, the J gene TRBJ1-1; D gene ambiguous. V shed 7 bases and J shed 3 bases, with 6 bases lying between them. This CDR3 has 11 amino acids. As DNA, the CDR3 is TGTGCCAGCATTTCGGACACTGAAGCTTTCTTT. It codes for CASISDTEAFF.

This clonotype was seen only once. This clone may be a read error of a much larger clone one base away. V and J are TRBV12-3 or TRBV12-4 and TRBJ1-2; 7 bases are a match to TRBD1. The CDR3 extends over 11 amino acids. CDR3 sequence: CVSSPGGSYTF. DNA for the CDR3: TGTGTCAGCAGTCCAGGGGGGAGCTACACCTTC.

V gene TRBV20-1 combines with J gene TRBJ1-2, with 8 bases that match TRBD1. V shed 1 base, J shed 3 bases, and the junction held 1 base outside the gene matches. Germline CDR1 reads DFQATT; CDR2 reads SNEGSKA (reference sequence). The CDR3 totals 13 residues. The DNA for the CDR3 is TGCAGTGCTAGAGCGACAGGGGACTATGGCTACACCTTC. It yields the protein CSARATGDYGYTF.

This clonotype was seen many times. This chain joins TRBV2 and TRBJ1-2; tentatively, D is TRBD1 (6 bases). This CDR3 region has 14 residues. V was shortened by 4 bases and J by 6 bases, with 15 bases between the two germline ends. Germline assignment: CDR1 SNHLY and CDR2 FYNNEI. The CDR3 spells CASSADSRGHGYTF. The CDR3 DNA reads as TGTGCCAGCAGTGCGGACAGCCGAGGGCATGGCTACACCTTC.

In this sample, this clonotype turned up a few times. This chain links TRBV2 with TRBJ1-6; weak D call: TRBD1 (6 bases). This CDR3 is 15 amino acids long. Per germline, CDR1 SNHLY and CDR2 FYNNEI. Trimming removed 6 bases from V and 9 bases from J, with 18 bases in between. The CDR3 nucleotides are TGTGCCAGCAGCTTGGGGGCGGTGGAACTTTCACCCCTCCACTTT. It specifies CASSLGAVELSPLHF.